Shown below are 4 T cell receptor beta chains from a single sample sequenced in a study of blood T cell repertoires in COVID-19. The assay was immunoSEQ multiplex PCR, and TCRdb's table has in-frame clones only and misses some. The table has 150,000 or so clones, roughly 90% seen once; the top ten hold approximately 4.3%. Input material: PBMCs or T cells enriched from blood (not recorded which). The receptors were sampled from a man aged 50-59 years who had recovered from COVID-19.

The chain uses TRBV3-1 (or the pseudogene TRBV3-2) and TRBJ2-7; perhaps TRBD2 as D (5 bases). Germline V gene lookup returns CDR1 LGHDT and CDR2 YNNKEL (reference sequence). The CDR3 runs 13 residues. Trimming left V 1 base short and J 6 bases short, with 10 bases between. The CDR3 DNA is TGTGCCAGCAGCCAAGGGCTAGCTTCCGAGCAGTACGTC. Translating gives CASSQGLASEQYV.

The rearrangement links TRBV6-5 to TRBJ1-2, with TRBD1 identical over 10 bases. Unmatched junction bases numbered 5, after V lost 6 bases and J lost 1 base. The germline gives CDR1 MNHEY, CDR2 SVGAGI. This CDR3 has 15 residues. CDR3 coding DNA: TGTGCCAGCAGCAAGGACAGGGGGATTAACTATGGCTACACCTTC. Translated: CASSKDRGINYGYTF.

V and J are TRBV28 and TRBJ1-2; TRBD1 might be the D (5 bases). V lost 9 bases, J lost 3 bases, and 17 bases lay in between. The CDR3 totals 14 residues. CDR1 MDHEN and CDR2 SYDVKM come from the germline V gene. CDR3 coding DNA: TGTGCCAGTATAGTCGCGGGGGGTTACTATGGCTACACCTTC. Amino acids: CASIVAGGYYGYTF.

V usage is TRBV6-5 and J usage is TRBJ1-5; D remains unclear. Trimming removed 6 bases at V and 6 bases at J, with 12 bases between. The CDR3 length is 13 residues. Germline assignment: CDR1 MNHEY and CDR2 SVGAGI. CDR3 loop: CASRRMEGQPQHF. The DNA for the CDR3 is TGTGCCAGCAGGCGTATGGAGGGTCAGCCCCAGCATTTT.